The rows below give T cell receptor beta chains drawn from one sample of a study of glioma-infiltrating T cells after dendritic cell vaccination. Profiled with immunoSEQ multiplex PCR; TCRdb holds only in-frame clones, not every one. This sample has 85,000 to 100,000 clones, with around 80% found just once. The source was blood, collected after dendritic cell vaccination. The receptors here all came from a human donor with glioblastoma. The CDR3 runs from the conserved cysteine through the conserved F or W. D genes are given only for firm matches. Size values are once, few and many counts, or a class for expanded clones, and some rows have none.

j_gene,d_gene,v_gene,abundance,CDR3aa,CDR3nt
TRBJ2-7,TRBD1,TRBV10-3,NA,CAISETRTGREQYF,TGTGCCATCAGTGAGACAAGGACAGGGCGCGAGCAGTACTTC
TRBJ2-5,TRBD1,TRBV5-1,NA,CASSSEPGTGQETQYF,TGCGCCAGCAGCTCCGAACCTGGGACAGGGCAAGAGACCCAGTACTTC
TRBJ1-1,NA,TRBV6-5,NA,CASSVGGRGNTEAFF,TGTGCCAGCAGTGTGGGAGGGAGGGGGAACACTGAAGCTTTCTTT
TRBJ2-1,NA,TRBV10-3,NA,CAIKEGGDQYNEQFF,TGTGCCATCAAAGAGGGTGGAGACCAGTACAATGAGCAGTTCTTC
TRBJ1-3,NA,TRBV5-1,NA,CASSLVAGDSGNTIYF,TGCGCCAGCAGCTTGGTCGCAGGGGACTCTGGAAACACCATATATTTT
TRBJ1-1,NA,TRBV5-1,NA,CASSWADSLGTEAFF,TGCGCCAGCAGCTGGGCGGACAGTTTGGGGACTGAAGCTTTCTTT
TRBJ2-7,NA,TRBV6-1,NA,CASSAPGTFYEQYF,TGTGCCAGCAGTGCCCCGGGAACTTTCTACGAGCAGTACTTC
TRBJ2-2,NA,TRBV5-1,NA,CASSWQGGTGELFF,TGCGCCAGCAGTTGGCAGGGTGGCACCGGGGAGCTGTTTTTT
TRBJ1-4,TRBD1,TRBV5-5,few,CASSLGQGGVPTNEKLFF,TGTGCCAGCAGCTTGGGACAGGGGGGAGTTCCGACTAATGAAAAACTGTTTTTT
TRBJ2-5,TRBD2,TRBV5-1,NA,CASSSLAGGQETQYF,TGCGCCAGCAGCTCCTTAGCGGGGGGGCAAGAGACCCAGTACTTC
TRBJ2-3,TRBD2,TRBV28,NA,CASMSGGGGTDTQYF,TGTGCCAGCATGTCGGGAGGAGGCGGCACAGATACGCAGTATTTT